A selection of T cell receptor beta chains follows, all from one sample in a study of vaccination effects on CD4 cells after COVID-19. Their cognate antigens are unknown. Profiled with immunoSEQ multiplex PCR; TCRdb holds only in-frame clones, not every one. The data hold around 79,000 clones, with around 76% observed a single time. The source material was CD4+ T cells from PBMCs cultured with HCoV-229E spike peptides, sampled before COVID-19 vaccination. The receptors originated from a human donor who received a COVID-19 vaccine. Each CDR3 is given with its conserved first and last residue. The D gene is left open where the match is weak. Part of the rows lack a size; the others show once, few, many or a class for expanded clones.

J,D,size,V,CDR3,DNA
TRBJ1-5,-,-,TRBV19,CASSRQSSNQPQHF,TGTGCCAGTAGCCGACAGTCTAGCAATCAGCCCCAGCATTTT
TRBJ1-2,TRBD1,-,TRBV3-1/TRBV3-2,CASSRTPGQGLGIPGYTF,TGTGCCAGCAGCCGGACTCCGGGACAGGGACTCGGCATCCCTGGCTACACCTTC
TRBJ1-3,TRBD1,-,TRBV6-5,CASSYATGTGNTIYF,TGTGCCAGCAGTTACGCGACAGGGACAGGAAACACCATATATTTT
TRBJ2-3,TRBD2,-,TRBV24-1,CATSAGGPDTQYF,TGTGCCACCTCCGCGGGGGGTCCAGATACGCAGTATTTT
TRBJ2-5,TRBD1,once,TRBV19,CASSIQGAKETQYF,TGTGCCAGTAGTATTCAGGGGGCCAAGGAGACCCAGTACTTC
TRBJ2-3,TRBD2,-,TRBV18,CASSRTSGGTDTQYF,TGTGCCAGCTCCCGGACTAGCGGGGGCACAGATACGCAGTATTTT
TRBJ1-6,-,-,TRBV11-2,CASSLAQGNSPLHF,TGTGCCAGCAGCTTAGCACAGGGAAATTCACCCCTCCACTTT
TRBJ2-5,TRBD2,-,TRBV3-1/TRBV3-2,CASSQAGSGLQETQYF,TGTGCCAGCAGCCAAGCTGGTAGCGGGTTACAAGAGACCCAGTACTTC
TRBJ2-3,TRBD1,-,TRBV29-1,CSVPRQGAGDTQYF,TGCAGCGTCCCAAGGCAGGGGGCCGGAGATACGCAGTATTTT
TRBJ1-1,-,-,TRBV6-5,CASSYSPSGHTEAFF,TGTGCCAGCAGTTACTCCCCCAGTGGCCACACTGAAGCTTTCTTT
TRBJ1-2,TRBD1,few,TRBV28,CASSFPPGTGARYGYTF,TGTGCCAGCAGTTTCCCCCCCGGGACAGGGGCACGGTATGGCTACACCTTC
TRBJ2-2,TRBD2,-,TRBV4-1,CASSQEAGRGTGELFF,TGCGCCAGCAGCCAAGAGGCAGGGAGGGGCACCGGGGAGCTGTTTTTT
TRBJ2-5,-,-,TRBV29-1,CSATLRGQETQYF,TGCAGCGCAACACTCAGGGGCCAAGAGACCCAGTACTTC
TRBJ1-2,-,-,TRBV12-3/TRBV12-4,CASSLTRARYTF,TGTGCCAGCAGTTTAACGAGGGCTCGCTACACCTTC
TRBJ2-5,-,-,TRBV24-1,CATSKTNQETQYF,TGTGCCACCAGTAAGACAAACCAAGAGACCCAGTACTTC
TRBJ1-3,-,-,TRBV7-9,CASSLSGSGNTIYF,TGTGCCAGCAGCTTATCAGGCTCTGGAAACACCATATATTTT
TRBJ2-3,TRBD1,-,TRBV27,CASSAYRGGTDTQYF,TGTGCCAGCAGCGCTTACAGGGGGGGCACAGATACGCAGTATTTT
TRBJ1-1,TRBD1,-,TRBV6-5,CASSKTGGYITEAFF,TGTGCCAGCAGTAAAACAGGGGGCTATATCACTGAAGCTTTCTTT
TRBJ1-2,-,few,TRBV29-1,CSVGGGQVNGYTF,TGCAGCGTTGGGGGCGGCCAAGTCAACGGCTACACCTTC
TRBJ2-3,TRBD1,-,TRBV7-2,CASSLTYITGADTQYF,TGTGCCAGCAGCCTCACATATATCACAGGGGCGGATACGCAGTATTTT
TRBJ2-5,-,few,TRBV9,CASSAQSQETQYF,TGTGCCAGCAGCGCTCAGAGCCAAGAGACCCAGTACTTC
TRBJ2-2,-,-,TRBV13,CASRTGSGELFF,TGTGCCAGCAGAACCGGGAGCGGGGAGCTGTTTTTT
TRBJ2-1,-,-,TRBV18,CASSPLGSSYNEQFF,TGTGCCAGCTCACCACTGGGGAGCTCCTACAATGAGCAGTTCTTC
TRBJ1-2,-,-,TRBV2,CASSEANRRNYGYTF,TGTGCCAGCAGTGAAGCTAACAGGCGAAACTATGGCTACACCTTC
TRBJ1-5,TRBD1,-,TRBV6-5,CASSQDRASNQPQHF,TGTGCCAGCAGCCAGGACAGGGCTAGCAATCAGCCCCAGCATTTT
TRBJ2-3,-,-,TRBV27,CASSFNGNTQYF,TGTGCCAGCAGTTTTAATGGGAATACGCAGTATTTT
TRBJ1-5,-,-,TRBV6-1,CASSEKRAAGQPQHF,TGTGCCAGCAGTGAAAAGAGGGCTGCAGGTCAGCCCCAGCATTTT
TRBJ1-2,TRBD1,-,TRBV10-2,CASSRQGDGYTF,TGCGCCAGCAGTAGACAGGGCGATGGCTACACCTTC
TRBJ1-1,-,few,TRBV2,CASRVTVNTEAFF,TGTGCCAGCAGGGTGACAGTGAACACTGAAGCTTTCTTT
TRBJ1-1,-,-,TRBV7-2,CASSLNPGANTEAFF,TGTGCCAGCAGCCTTAACCCAGGGGCGAACACTGAAGCTTTCTTT
TRBJ1-2,-,-,TRBV6-5,CASSYRTGLGYGYTF,TGTGCCAGCAGTTACCGAACAGGGCTGGGCTATGGCTACACCTTC
TRBJ2-2,-,-,TRBV7-9,CASSRSRNANTGELFF,TGTGCCAGCAGCCGTTCTCGTAATGCGAACACCGGGGAGCTGTTTTTT
TRBJ1-3,-,few,TRBV28,CASSSAGGGQGNTIYF,TGTGCCAGCAGTTCCGCCGGAGGGGGGCAAGGAAACACCATATATTTT
TRBJ1-4,-,-,TRBV30,CAWGGTEFEKLFF,TGTGCCTGGGGTGGGACGGAGTTTGAAAAACTGTTTTTT
TRBJ2-5,TRBD1,-,TRBV18,CASSPGQGALETQYF,TGTGCCAGCTCACCAGGGCAGGGGGCGTTGGAGACCCAGTACTTC
TRBJ2-1,TRBD1,-,TRBV28,CASSWDSYNEQFF,TGTGCCAGCAGTTGGGACAGTTACAATGAGCAGTTCTTC
TRBJ2-5,TRBD2,-,TRBV9,CASSLPGLAGTQETQYF,TGTGCCAGCAGCCTCCCGGGACTAGCGGGGACCCAAGAGACCCAGTACTTC
TRBJ1-2,-,few,TRBV5-1,CASSLGLHTEYGYTF,TGCGCCAGCAGCTTGGGGCTTCACACCGAATATGGCTACACCTTC
TRBJ1-2,TRBD1,few,TRBV12-3/TRBV12-4,CASSPTGRYGYTF,TGTGCCAGCAGTCCGACAGGGCGTTATGGCTACACCTTC
TRBJ1-1,-,-,TRBV10-1,CASSEWGQGGGEAFF,TGCGCCAGCAGTGAGTGGGGCCAGGGTGGAGGCGAAGCTTTCTTT
TRBJ2-1,TRBD1,-,TRBV19,CASSITGQGHNEQFF,TGTGCCAGTAGTATCACGGGACAGGGACACAATGAGCAGTTCTTC
TRBJ1-2,-,-,TRBV24-1,CATSAGYGYTF,TGTGCCACCAGTGCAGGGTATGGCTACACCTTC
TRBJ2-6,-,-,TRBV9,CASSAAPRGSGANVLTF,TGTGCCAGCAGCGCCGCCCCTCGGGGTTCTGGGGCCAACGTCCTGACTTTC
TRBJ1-2,-,few,TRBV19,CASSIVAAAGYGYTF,TGTGCCAGTAGTATAGTGGCGGCGGCGGGCTATGGCTACACCTTC
TRBJ1-1,-,-,TRBV7-2,CASRAETNTEAFF,TGTGCCAGCAGGGCAGAAACCAACACTGAAGCTTTCTTT
TRBJ2-6,-,-,TRBV30,CAWSFGQSGANVLTF,TGTGCCTGGAGCTTCGGACAGTCTGGGGCCAACGTCCTGACTTTC
TRBJ2-4,TRBD1,-,TRBV5-1,CASSQGTGEGNIQYF,TGCGCCAGCAGCCAAGGGACAGGCGAAGGTAACATTCAGTACTTC
TRBJ1-6,-,-,TRBV7-9,CASSFPITPLHF,TGTGCCAGCAGCTTTCCTATAACTCCCCTCCACTTT
TRBJ1-1,-,-,TRBV28,CASTLRGTLNTEAFF,TGTGCCAGCACCCTACGGGGCACCCTGAACACTGAAGCTTTCTTT
TRBJ1-5,-,-,TRBV19,CASSGQYQPQHF,TGTGCCAGTAGTGGACAGTATCAGCCCCAGCATTTT
TRBJ2-2,-,-,TRBV11-3,CASSKKSPSRSGELFF,TGTGCCAGCAGCAAGAAGAGCCCCTCGCGGAGCGGGGAGCTGTTTTTT
TRBJ2-5,TRBD2,-,TRBV29-1,CSVAGEGETQYF,TGCAGCGTTGCTGGGGAGGGAGAGACCCAGTACTTC
TRBJ1-4,TRBD1,few,TRBV4-1,CASQGQGANEKLFF,TGCGCCAGCCAGGGACAGGGTGCTAATGAAAAACTGTTTTTT
TRBJ1-2,TRBD1,-,TRBV6-2/TRBV6-3,CASSYSDRAFYGYTF,TGTGCCAGCAGTTACTCTGACAGGGCCTTCTATGGCTACACCTTC
TRBJ1-3,-,once,TRBV9,CASSVNQDSGNTIYF,TGTGCCAGCAGCGTAAACCAGGACTCTGGAAACACCATATATTTT
TRBJ2-1,-,-,TRBV12-5,CASGKVYNEQFF,TGTGCTAGTGGCAAAGTATACAATGAGCAGTTCTTC
TRBJ2-6,TRBD1,-,TRBV10-3,CAISDRQGAGGANVLTF,TGTGCCATCAGTGATAGGCAGGGGGCTGGTGGGGCCAACGTCCTGACTTTC
TRBJ2-1,-,-,TRBV7-2,CASSSYSTAGHNEQFF,TGTGCCAGCAGCTCGTACTCGACCGCCGGCCACAATGAGCAGTTCTTC
TRBJ2-3,-,-,TRBV10-1,CASSRDQTVHTQYF,TGCGCCAGCTCCCGGGACCAAACGGTCCACACGCAGTATTTT